These 28 T cell receptor beta chains originate from one sample sequenced in a study of shared clonotypes between healthy human individuals. The method was immunoSEQ multiplex PCR; TCRdb's version includes in-frame clones alone and lacks a portion of them. The top ten hold 12% of the sample, which has about 560,000 clones, around 78% seen once. Input material: PBMCs. All receptors derive from a woman in her forties in good health. Some clones in this sample may be carry-over from other donors' samples.

The chain combines TRBV27 with TRBJ2-1; no clear D gene. Germline V lookup: CDR1 MNHEY, CDR2 SMNVEV (reference sequence). The CDR3 covers 10 residues. Trimming cost V 10 bases and J 10 bases, with 11 bases left between them. The CDR3 protein is CATKGREQFF. CDR3 sequence (DNA): TGTGCCACCAAGGGTAGGGAGCAGTTCTTC.

This chain links TRBV9 with TRBJ2-1; D is unresolved. This CDR3 is built from 14 residues. Trimming pared 3 bases from V and 1 base from J, leaving 8 bases between. Looked up from germline, CDR1 is SGDLS and CDR2 is YYNGEE. The CDR3: CASSAALSYNEQFF. Written as DNA, the CDR3 is TGTGCCAGCAGCGCGGCTTTATCCTACAATGAGCAGTTCTTC.

The V and J genes are TRBV13 and TRBJ2-4, with 8 bases identical to TRBD2. Germline V lookup: CDR1 PRHDT, CDR2 FYEKMQ (reference sequence). J gave up 9 bases and V 4 bases, and 8 bases lay outside the gene matches. This CDR3 spans 14 amino acids. The CDR3 nucleotides are TGTGCCAGCAGCTCCACTAGCGGCGGAGGCATTCAGTACTTC. Residues: CASSSTSGGGIQYF.

V usage is TRBV7-3 and J usage is TRBJ2-3; 11 bases map to TRBD2. The CDR3 length is 17 residues. Looked up from germline, CDR1 is SGHTA and CDR2 is FQGTGA. Trimming cost V 3 bases and J 0 bases; bases outside gene matches: 5. CDR3 DNA sequence: TGTGCCAGCAGCTTGACTGGGACTAGCGGTAGCACAGATACGCAGTATTTT. It encodes CASSLTGTSGSTDTQYF.

To note about this clone: One end of the junction does not line up with germline, which may come from a read error. The sample contains more than one DNA sequence encoding this CDR3. The genes are TRBV15 and TRBJ1-2; tentative D call: TRBD1 (6 bases). CDR1 LNHNV and CDR2 YYDKDF come from the germline V gene (reference sequence). The CDR3 length is 13 residues. The CDR3 sequence: CATSRVRGDGYTF. DNA for the CDR3: TGTGCCACCAGCAGAGTCAGGGGAGATGGCTACACTTTC.

The chain recombines TRBV9 with TRBJ1-4, with 7 nucleotides matching TRBD1. The CDR3 is 15 amino acids. CDR1 SGDLS and CDR2 YYNGEE come from the germline V gene. V trimming: 0 bases; J trimming: 4 bases; junction bases outside the gene matches: 3. The CDR3 region has the DNA TGTGCCAGCAGCGTAGTGGGACAGTTTAATGAAAAACTGTTTTTT. This sequence encodes CASSVVGQFNEKLFF.

V gene TRBV2 combines with J gene TRBJ1-5; tentative D call: TRBD1 (6 bases). This CDR3 is 11 amino acids long. The germline V gene has CDR1 SNHLY and CDR2 FYNNEI. V lost 6 bases to trimming and J lost 11 bases, with 11 bases between them. CDR3 nucleotides: TGTGCCAGCAGCCCAGGGGCGGCCCAGCATTTT. Its translation: CASSPGAAQHF.

The chain joins TRBV11-2 to TRBJ2-1; D remains unclear. Trimming shortened V by 4 bases and J by 4 bases, and 8 bases separated the two germline ends. Germline loops: CDR1 SGHAT, CDR2 FQNNGV. This CDR3 region has 13 residues. This CDR3 is CASSYQEYNEQFF. The CDR3 DNA sequence: TGTGCCAGCAGCTATCAAGAATACAATGAGCAGTTCTTC.

The chain couples TRBV7-9 to TRBJ2-3; TRBD1 is a possible D gene (6 bases). Germline V gene lookup returns CDR1 SEHNR and CDR2 FQNEAQ (reference sequence). V lost 5 bases and J lost 0, with 12 bases in between. This CDR3 is built from 15 residues. CDR3 sequence (DNA): TGTGCCAGCAGCCTCCTCGGACAGAGCACAGATACGCAGTATTTT. Amino acid sequence: CASSLLGQSTDTQYF.

The chain uses TRBV4-2 and TRBJ2-7; D unclear. Germline CDR1 is LGHNA and CDR2 is YNFKEQ. V shed 5 bases and J shed 2 bases, with 10 bases lying between them. The CDR3 is 13 residues long. This CDR3 is CASSFGRTYEQYF. The CDR3 nucleotides read TGTGCCAGCAGCTTCGGGCGGACCTACGAGCAGTACTTC.

This chain joins TRBV11-3 and TRBJ2-5; 14 nucleotides line up with TRBD2. J lost 5 bases, V lost 3 bases, and 11 bases had no gene match. Per the germline V gene, CDR1 is SGHNT and CDR2 is YENEEA. The CDR3 is 18 amino acids. The CDR3 here is CASSFGTGTSGRRETQYF. The DNA for the CDR3 is TGTGCCAGCAGCTTTGGCACCGGGACTAGCGGGAGAAGGGAGACCCAGTACTTC.

This clone was picked up many times. The chain is built from TRBV7-3 and TRBJ2-1, with 9 bases matching TRBD2. CDR3 length equals 18 residues. Germline CDR1 is SGHTA and CDR2 is FQGTGA. V lost 2 bases, J lost 0 bases, and 8 bases stayed unmatched. The CDR3 DNA follows: TGTGCCAGCAGCTTAGGGGGCGGGAGGGCCCTCTCCTACAATGAGCAGTTCTTC. Translation gives CASSLGGGRALSYNEQFF.

The rearrangement joins TRBV9 to TRBJ2-1; no clear D. Per the germline V gene, CDR1 is SGDLS and CDR2 is YYNGEE. V was pared by 4 bases and J by 8 bases, with 16 bases between. The CDR3 is 14 amino acids. CDR3 bases: TGTGCCAGCAGCCCAGCGCCTAATCGCGATGAGCAGTTCTTC. Protein product: CASSPAPNRDEQFF.

This sequence joins TRBV29-1 and TRBJ2-3, with D maybe TRBD2 (5 bases). CDR1 is SQVTM, CDR2 ANQGSEA, per germline. The V gene lost 1 base and the J gene lost 4 bases, with 15 bases spanning the gap. The length of the CDR3 is 15 residues. The CDR3 nucleotides are TGCAGCGTTGAAGGTCTCGGGATAGGGTCAGATACGCAGTATTTT. This sequence encodes CSVEGLGIGSDTQYF.

J is TRBJ2-7 and V is TRBV29-1; the match to TRBD1 covers 9 bases. CDR3 length: 13 residues. V gave up 7 bases and J gave up 6 bases; unmatched junction bases: 10. The germline V gene has CDR1 SQVTM and CDR2 ANQGSEA. The CDR3 reads CSDGTGPTGEQYF. The DNA for the CDR3 is TGCAGCGATGGGACAGGGCCAACGGGCGAGCAGTACTTC.

The J gene is TRBJ2-2, the V gene TRBV6-1; TRBD1 matches at 8 bases. Germline-derived CDR1 and CDR2 are MNHNS and SASEGT. The CDR3 is 15 amino acids. Trimming at V came to 5 bases and at J to 4 bases, leaving 6 bases not matched to a gene. CDR3 coding DNA: TGTGCCAGCAGTCGGACAGGGCCGGGCACCGGGGAGCTGTTTTTT. It codes for CASSRTGPGTGELFF.

V and J are TRBV5-1 and TRBJ1-4; possibly TRBD1 for D (5 bases). Germline CDR1 and CDR2: SGHRS and YFSETQ. Trimming cost V 4 bases and J 0 bases, with 19 bases left between them. The CDR3 consists of 18 residues. The DNA of the CDR3 is TGCGCCAGCAGCCTGGGGGGGTGGCCCGGTGCAACTAATGAAAAACTGTTTTTT. Amino acids: CASSLGGWPGATNEKLFF. The full variable domain, rest sourced from reference TRBV5-1 and TRBJ1-4, is KAGVTQTPRYLIKTRGQQVTLSCSPISGHRSVSWYQQTPGQGLQFLFEYFSETQRNKGNFPGRFSGRQFSNSRSEMNVSTLELGDSALYLCASSLGGWPGATNEKLFFGSGTQLSVL.

This chain links TRBV7-8 with TRBJ2-1, with 7 bases lining up with TRBD2. CDR3 length equals 14 residues. V shed 8 bases and J 10 bases; nucleotides not matched to a gene: 14. The germline V gene encodes CDR1 SGHVS and CDR2 FQNEAQ. CDR3 in amino acids: CASVAGRAGTEQFF. The CDR3 bases are TGTGCCAGCGTAGCTGGGAGGGCGGGGACGGAGCAGTTCTTC.

This clone was detected only once. The chain links TRBV5-1 to TRBJ2-3; 7 nucleotides agree with TRBD2. This CDR3 is built from 16 residues. CDR1 and CDR2 from the germline V gene are SGHRS and YFSETQ. The V gene end was trimmed by 5 bases and the J gene end by 6 bases; junction bases not matched to a gene: 15. The CDR3 coding sequence is TGCGCCAGCAGATCGGCTGGTGGTAGCGGGTACGATACGCAGTATTTT. Amino acid sequence: CASRSAGGSGYDTQYF.

This clone was seen at least ten times. The V call is TRBV5-5, the J call TRBJ1-5, with TRBD1 matching 7 bases. There are 15 residues in the CDR3. Per the germline V gene, CDR1 is SGHKS and CDR2 is YYEKEE (reference sequence). The V and J ends lost 4 bases and 0 bases, in that order; junction bases with no gene match: 4. As DNA, the CDR3 is TGTGCCAGCAGCAGTGGACAGGCTAGCAATCAGCCCCAGCATTTT. Amino acids: CASSSGQASNQPQHF.

The chain couples TRBV25-1 to TRBJ1-1; weak D call: TRBD1 (5 bases). The CDR3 spans 13 residues. CDR1 is MGHDK, CDR2 SYGVNS, per germline. The V end was cut by 4 bases, the J end by 4 bases, with 10 bases between. The CDR3 region is CASSGGHGTEAFF. Written as DNA, the CDR3 is TGTGCCAGCAGTGGGGGCCATGGCACTGAAGCTTTCTTT.

V and J are TRBV7-3 and TRBJ2-1; no clear D. CDR3 length equals 13 residues. V lost 4 bases to trimming and J lost 5 bases, with 9 bases between them. Germline values: CDR1 SGHTA, CDR2 FQGTGA. The DNA of the CDR3 is TGTGCCAGCAGCTCAGGCTCTCACAATGAGCAGTTCTTC. It yields the protein CASSSGSHNEQFF.

Only one count was recorded for this clone. The chain combines TRBV27 with TRBJ1-1; tentative D call: TRBD1 (6 bases). The germline CDR1 and CDR2 sequences are MNHEY and SMNVEV (reference sequence). Trimming stripped 7 bases from V and 4 bases from J, with 25 bases between. There are 17 residues in the CDR3. CDR3 sequence: CASTPWGASKRGTEAFF. DNA for the CDR3: TGTGCCAGCACCCCTTGGGGGGCATCCAAGAGGGGCACTGAAGCTTTCTTT.

This clone was recorded only once. V gene TRBV9 combines with J gene TRBJ1-3, with 8 bases identical to TRBD1. Germline V lookup: CDR1 SGDLS, CDR2 YYNGEE. This CDR3 comprises 13 residues. J lost 8 bases, V lost 4 bases, and 5 bases had no gene match. Written as DNA, the CDR3 is TGTGCCAGCAGCCCAGGGGGCGGAGACACCATATATTTT. Translating it yields CASSPGGGDTIYF.

The genes are TRBV29-1 and TRBJ2-5; possible D gene TRBD2, 5 bases. The J call may be in error: the DNA end matches TRBJ2-7 better. This CDR3 region has 13 residues. Germline CDR1 and CDR2: SQVTM and ANQGSEA. The CDR3 spells CSVDGPSNHEQYF. The CDR3 DNA reads TGCAGCGTTGATGGTCCTAGCAACCACGAGCAGTACTTC.

The chain has TRBV5-6 and TRBJ1-1, with a tentative D call TRBD1 (5 bases). Germline V gene lookup returns CDR1 SGHDT and CDR2 YYEEEE. Between the trimmed V and J ends, which lost 5 bases and 6 bases, there was a span of 20 bases. The CDR3 sequence is 15 residues long. The CDR3 nucleotides read TGTGCCAGCAGAAACTCCGGGACGGGAATGCCTGAAGCTTTCTTT. As protein: CASRNSGTGMPEAFF.

A word on this clone: Distinct nucleotide sequences in the sample also encode this CDR3. The gene calls are TRBV5-1 and TRBJ1-4; TRBD1 agrees at 7 bases. CDR1 and CDR2 from the germline V gene are SGHRS and YFSETQ. This CDR3 is built from 14 residues. V gave up 0 bases and J gave up 8 bases; unmatched junction bases: 4. The CDR3 coding sequence is TGCGCCAGCAGCTTGGGCCAGGGGGACGAAAAACTGTTTTTT. Amino acids: CASSLGQGDEKLFF.

This chain joins TRBV11-3 and TRBJ2-4, with 8 bases fitting TRBD1. The germline V gene encodes CDR1 SGHNT and CDR2 YENEEA. This CDR3 spans 15 amino acids. The V segment lost 2 bases and the J segment 6 bases; nucleotides outside the gene matches: 6. CDR3 protein: CASSLSRGRGNIQYF. The CDR3 DNA reads TGTGCCAGCAGCTTAAGCAGGGGGCGTGGAAACATTCAGTACTTC.